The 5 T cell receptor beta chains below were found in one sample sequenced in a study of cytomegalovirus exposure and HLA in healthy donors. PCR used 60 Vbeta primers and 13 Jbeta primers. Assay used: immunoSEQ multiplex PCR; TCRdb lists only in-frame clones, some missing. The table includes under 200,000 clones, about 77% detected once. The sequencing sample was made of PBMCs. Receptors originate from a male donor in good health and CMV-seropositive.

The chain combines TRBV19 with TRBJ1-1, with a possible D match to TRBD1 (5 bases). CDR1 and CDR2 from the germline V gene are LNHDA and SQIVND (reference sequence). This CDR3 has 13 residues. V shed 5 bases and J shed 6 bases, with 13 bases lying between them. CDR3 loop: CASSLTRGAEAFF. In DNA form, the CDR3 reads TGTGCCAGTAGTCTTACCCGGGGGGCTGAAGCTTTCTTT.

The CDR3 nucleotides are TGTGCCAGCAGTCCACGGGACAGGTCAAACACTGAAGCTTTCTTT. It encodes CASSPRDRSNTEAFF. This rearrangement joins TRBV6-5 to TRBJ1-1; 8 positions match TRBD1. J gave up 2 bases and V 5 bases, and 7 bases lay outside the gene matches. Germline CDR1 reads MNHEY; CDR2 reads SVGAGI. This CDR3 region has 15 residues.

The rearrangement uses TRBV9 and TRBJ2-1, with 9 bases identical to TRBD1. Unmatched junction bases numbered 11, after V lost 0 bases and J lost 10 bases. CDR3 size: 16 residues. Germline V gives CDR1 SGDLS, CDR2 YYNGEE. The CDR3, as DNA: TGTGCCAGCAGCGTAGTAGGGACAGGGCCTTCTACCGAGCAGTTCTTC. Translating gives CASSVVGTGPSTEQFF.

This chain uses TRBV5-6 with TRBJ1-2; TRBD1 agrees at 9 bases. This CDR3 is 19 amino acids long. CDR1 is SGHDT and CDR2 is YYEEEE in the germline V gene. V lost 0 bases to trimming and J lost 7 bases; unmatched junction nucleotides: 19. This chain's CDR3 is CASSLGGGTGQGFLSGYTF. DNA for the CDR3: TGTGCCAGCAGCTTGGGTGGCGGAACGGGACAGGGTTTTTTGAGTGGCTACACCTTC.

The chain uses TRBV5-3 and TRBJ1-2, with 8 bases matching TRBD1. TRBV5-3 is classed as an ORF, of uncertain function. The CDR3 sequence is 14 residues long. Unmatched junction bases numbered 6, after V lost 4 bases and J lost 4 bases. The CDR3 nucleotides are TGTGCCAGAAGCCCGGGACAGGAGCTCTATGGCTACACCTTC. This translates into CARSPGQELYGYTF.